This is a list of T cell receptor beta chains from one sample in a study of cytomegalovirus exposure and HLA in healthy donors. This table comes from immunoSEQ multiplex PCR, and its TCRdb copy is limited to in-frame clones, with some not included. This sample has some 110,000 clones; approximately 85% occur once, and the top ten carry around 5%. Material for sequencing was PBMCs. These receptors all stem from a man in his late teens or twenties in good health and CMV-seronegative. Both conserved end residues are part of each CDR3. Fields, in order: clone size, V gene, J gene, D gene, CDR3 DNA, CDR3 protein. D genes are given only for firm matches. Rows give clone size only sometimes, using once, few, many, or a class for an expanded clone.

NA	TRBV4-1	TRBJ1-4	NA	TGCGCCAGCAGCCGAACAGGGTACCCTAATGAAAAACTGTTTTTT	CASSRTGYPNEKLFF
NA	TRBV27	TRBJ2-7	NA	TGTGCCAGCAGTTTTAGAGGGGGGGAGGAGTACTTC	CASSFRGGEEYF
NA	TRBV9	TRBJ2-7	NA	TGTGCCAGCAGCGTAGGAACAGGGTCCACCTACGGAGGCTACGAGCAGTACTTC	CASSVGTGSTYGGYEQYF
NA	TRBV19	TRBJ2-3	NA	TGTGCCAGTAGGAGAGACACAGATACGCAGTATTTT	CASRRDTDTQYF
once	TRBV19	TRBJ2-1	NA	TGTGCCAGTTTGGGGGGGGCGAACAATGAGCAGTTCTTC	CASLGGANNEQFF
once	TRBV29-1	TRBJ2-7	NA	TGCAGCGTTGCCCGAGCCCAGGGGTCGGCCTCCCACTACGAGCAGTACTTC	CSVARAQGSASHYEQYF
NA	TRBV5-4	TRBJ2-5	NA	TGTGCCAGCAGCTTGGCGGCCAGGGGTGAGACCCAGTACTTC	CASSLAARGETQYF
NA	TRBV7-2	TRBJ1-5	NA	TGTGCCAGCAGCTTAGCGCCAGGGTACGGGCCCCAGCATTTT	CASSLAPGYGPQHF
few	TRBV30	TRBJ1-1	TRBD1	TGTGCCTGGAGTACCGGACAGGGGAACACTGAAGCTTTCTTT	CAWSTGQGNTEAFF
NA	TRBV19	TRBJ2-5	TRBD2	TGTGCCAGTAGTATAACGGGGGGCCAAGAGACCCAGTACTTC	CASSITGGQETQYF
NA	TRBV27	TRBJ2-7	TRBD2	TGTGCCAGCAGTTTATCACCCACGGGAGGCCAGAGGTTCGAGCAGTACTTC	CASSLSPTGGQRFEQYF
NA	TRBV10-1	TRBJ1-1	NA	TGCGCCAGCAGTGAGTCTTCGTCGGTGAACACTGAAGCTTTCTTT	CASSESSSVNTEAFF
NA	TRBV5-6	TRBJ2-7	NA	TGTGCCAGCAGCCGAAAGCCCCGGGACACCCGGTCCAGCTACGAGCAGTACTTC	CASSRKPRDTRSSYEQYF
NA	TRBV27	TRBJ2-1	TRBD2	TGTGCCAGTTCCCCTAGCGGGAGGGCCAAGGGTGAGCAGTTCTTC	CASSPSGRAKGEQFF
NA	TRBV7-9	TRBJ1-2	NA	TGTGCCAGCAGCGAAGGTGGGCAGATTTATGGCTACACCTTC	CASSEGGQIYGYTF
NA	TRBV7-6	TRBJ2-3	TRBD2	TGTGCCAGCAGCGGAATTAGCGGGAGGGCCCAAAGGGCAGATACGCAGTATTTT	CASSGISGRAQRADTQYF
NA	TRBV11-3	TRBJ2-3	NA	TGTGCCAGCAGCTCTGGTGGACTCCACACAGATACGCAGTATTTT	CASSSGGLHTDTQYF
NA	TRBV14	TRBJ2-6	NA	TGTGCCAGCAGCCAAGTCGGATCAGGCGCCGCGTCTGGGGCCAACGTCCTGACTTTC	CASSQVGSGAASGANVLTF
NA	TRBV13	TRBJ2-1	TRBD2	TGTGCCAGCAGCTTCGGGAGGACGAACTACAATGAGCAGTTCTTC	CASSFGRTNYNEQFF